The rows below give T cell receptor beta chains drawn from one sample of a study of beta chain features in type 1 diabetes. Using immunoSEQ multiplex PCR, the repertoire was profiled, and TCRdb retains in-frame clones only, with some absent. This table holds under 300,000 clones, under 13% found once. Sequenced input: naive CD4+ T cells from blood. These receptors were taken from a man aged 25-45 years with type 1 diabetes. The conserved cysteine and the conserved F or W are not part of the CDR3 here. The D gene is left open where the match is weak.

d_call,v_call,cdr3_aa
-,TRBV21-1,ASSKEQGEKLF
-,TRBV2,ASTPRVNYGYT
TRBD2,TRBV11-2,ASSLTSGADTQY
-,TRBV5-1,ASSLDGQNYEQY
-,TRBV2,ASSADYGYT
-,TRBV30,AWSISNVLT
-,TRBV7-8,ASSLGQAGTQY
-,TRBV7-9,ASSPTF
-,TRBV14,ASSQDQGYEQY
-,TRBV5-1,ASSLTGMDTQY
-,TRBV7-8,ASSSTASSTDTQY
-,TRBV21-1,ASSTGASSYNEQF
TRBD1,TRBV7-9,ASSSRDRGSYGYT
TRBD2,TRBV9,ASSASGTSGETQY
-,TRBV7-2,ASSPFSGYGYT
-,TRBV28,ASSLLRSAYEQY
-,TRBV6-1,ASSEAPYLQETQY
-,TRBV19,ASSIGDRSGGETQY
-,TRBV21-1,ASSKERWTGGGYYNEQF
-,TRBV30,AWSVPGRGNYGYT
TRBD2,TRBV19,ASHRAGGLDEQF
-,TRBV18,ASSPPSSTDTQY
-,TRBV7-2,ASSPTGYEQY
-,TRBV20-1,SARASYEQY
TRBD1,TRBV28,AIRGDRGQPQH
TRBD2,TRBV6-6,ASSYMFTSDQETQY
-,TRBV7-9,ASSLGVTSTDTQY
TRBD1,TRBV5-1,ASSLEGQDTGELF
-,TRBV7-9,ASSPRRGLQGRNEQF
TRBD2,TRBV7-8,ASSPGTSGSEQF
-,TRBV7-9,ASSPQETQY
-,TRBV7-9,ASSPDTEAF
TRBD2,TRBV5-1,ASSLVAGGLSTDTQY
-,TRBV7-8,ASSLPRGPETQY
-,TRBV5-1,ASSFTQGETQY
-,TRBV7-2,ASSLAGVMETQY
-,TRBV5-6,ASSRQGEAF
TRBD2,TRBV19,ATGGSSYNEQF
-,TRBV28,ASSSSGQGDEKLF
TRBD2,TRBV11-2,ASSFTGLGGDEQF
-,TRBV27,ASSLSRGPSSYNSPLH
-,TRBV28,ASSFGPLGETQY
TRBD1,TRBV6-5,ASSSNDREETQY
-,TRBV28,ASSPLTAGTQY
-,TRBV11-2,ASSLVGIRAGANVLT
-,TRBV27,ASRSGFGSPLH